One sample yielded the 31 T cell receptor beta chains listed below, sequenced in a study of blood T cell repertoires in COVID-19. Measured with immunoSEQ multiplex PCR; TCRdb has only the in-frame clones, and not every one. The sample contains about 130,000 clones, around 73% of which appear only once. Material: peripheral blood. The receptors were sampled from a man aged 55 to 70 who had recovered from COVID-19.

This clone was seen a single time. V usage is TRBV4-1 and J usage is TRBJ1-2; 10 bases are a match to TRBD1. This CDR3 spans 15 amino acids. Germline lookup yields CDR1 MGHRA and CDR2 YSYEKL. J gave up 6 bases and V 2 bases, and 6 bases lay outside the gene matches. CDR3 in DNA: TGCGCCAGCAGCCAATACCCGGGACAGGGGAATGGCTACACCTTC. Protein sequence: CASSQYPGQGNGYTF.

The chain is built from TRBV4-2 and TRBJ2-7; 11 positions agree with TRBD2. V shed 3 bases and J 2 bases; nucleotides not matched to a gene: 3. CDR3 length: 15 amino acids. In germline, CDR1 is LGHNA, CDR2 YNFKEQ. The CDR3 is CASSQGLAAAYEQYF. The CDR3 bases are TGTGCCAGCAGCCAGGGACTAGCGGCTGCCTACGAGCAGTACTTC.

V is TRBV6-5 and J is TRBJ2-3, with 10 bases matching TRBD2. This CDR3 has 15 residues. Germline V CDR1 and CDR2: MNHEY, SVGAGI. The V segment lost 0 bases and the J segment 4 bases; nucleotides outside the gene matches: 1. CDR3 nucleotides: TGTGCCAGCAGTTACTCGGGGACTAGCGCAGATACGCAGTATTTT. It specifies CASSYSGTSADTQYF.

The rearrangement joins TRBV29-1 to TRBJ2-1; perhaps TRBD2 as D (7 bases). The CDR3 is 13 amino acids. Germline values: CDR1 SQVTM, CDR2 ANQGSEA. V lost 7 bases and J lost 5, with 15 bases in between. This chain's CDR3 is CSAGGPEHNEQFF. CDR3 DNA sequence: TGCAGCGCCGGGGGGCCGGAACACAATGAGCAGTTCTTC.

This chain links TRBV28 with TRBJ1-2; 9 nucleotides align to TRBD1. Trimming cost V 10 bases and J 4 bases; bases outside gene matches: 13. CDR3 length equals 15 residues. Germline assignment: CDR1 MDHEN and CDR2 SYDVKM. The CDR3 DNA follows: TGTGCCACCCAAACGGGACAGGGTAACTCCTATGGCTACACCTTC. Its protein product is CATQTGQGNSYGYTF.

The V and J genes are TRBV6-6 and TRBJ2-3; D unclear. V lost 5 bases, J lost 1 base, and 7 bases lay in between. The CDR3 runs to 13 residues. Germline CDR1 and CDR2: MNHNY and SVGAGI (reference sequence). Written as DNA, the CDR3 is TGTGCCAGCAGTGCAGTTGGCACAGATACGCAGTATTTT. Protein: CASSAVGTDTQYF.

The J gene is TRBJ2-5, the V gene TRBV4-3, with 9 bases lining up with TRBD2. This CDR3 spans 15 amino acids. Germline values: CDR1 LGHNA, CDR2 YSLEER. Trimming removed 1 base from V and 3 bases from J; junction bases left unmatched: 3. The CDR3 reads CASSQVPSGEETQYF. Written as DNA, the CDR3 is TGCGCCAGCAGCCAAGTTCCTAGCGGGGAAGAGACCCAGTACTTC.

Comments on this clone: The same CDR3 can be traced to other DNA sequences in this sample. This chain uses TRBV19 with TRBJ1-4, with TRBD1 matching 8 bases. Trimming took 5 bases from V and 4 from J; bases not matched to a gene: 3. This CDR3 contains 14 residues. The germline CDR1 and CDR2 sequences are LNHDA and SQIVND (reference sequence). Here the CDR3 DNA reads TGTGCCAGTAGTGGAGACAGGGGTAATGAAAAACTGTTTTTT. This codes for CASSGDRGNEKLFF.

Here the CDR3 reads CASRTGNTGELFF. The CDR3 DNA is TGTGCCAGCCGGACAGGAAACACCGGGGAGCTGTTTTTT. The chain combines TRBV28 with TRBJ2-2; TRBD1 matches 7 bases. The CDR3 has 13 residues. Germline V lookup: CDR1 MDHEN, CDR2 SYDVKM. With V trimmed by 8 bases and J by 2 bases, 2 bases remained unmatched.

The chain employs TRBV6-5 and TRBJ2-3, with D hard to call. In germline, CDR1 is MNHEY, CDR2 SVGAGI. This CDR3 region has 14 residues. V was trimmed by 6 bases and J by 0 bases, leaving 10 bases between them. This CDR3 is CASRDSSSTDTQYF. In DNA, the CDR3 is TGTGCCAGCAGAGATAGCTCTAGCACAGATACGCAGTATTTT.

The rearrangement joins TRBV7-2 to TRBJ1-3; D is unclear. Per the germline V gene, CDR1 is SGHTA and CDR2 is FQGNSA. The CDR3 runs 15 residues. V lost 0 bases to trimming and J lost 0 bases, with 6 bases between them. This chain's CDR3 is CASSLARSSGNTIYF. Written as DNA, the CDR3 is TGTGCCAGCAGCTTAGCGCGTAGCTCTGGAAACACCATATATTTT.

This clone has just a few counts. The chain uses TRBV19 and TRBJ1-1, with D perhaps TRBD1 (6 bases). Germline-derived CDR1 and CDR2 are LNHDA and SQIVND (reference sequence). The CDR3 loop spans 15 amino acids. V lost 5 bases and J 1 base, leaving 14 bases between the germline ends. CDR3 DNA sequence: TGTGCCAGTAGTCTCGACAGGTTACCGAACACTGAAGCTTTCTTT. Translated: CASSLDRLPNTEAFF. The full variable domain, its missing parts supplied by reference TRBV19 and TRBJ1-1, is DGGITQSPKYLFRKEGQNVTLSCEQNLNHDAMYWYRQDPGQGLRLIYYSQIVNDFQKGDIAEGYSVSREKKESFPLTVTSAQKNPTAFYLCASSLDRLPNTEAFFGQGTRLTVV.

As regards this clone: The sample contains more than one DNA sequence encoding this CDR3. This chain links TRBV11-2 with TRBJ2-3; maybe TRBD2 (5 bases). Germline CDR1 is SGHAT and CDR2 is FQNNGV. The CDR3 is 14 residues long. V shed 1 base and J shed 0 bases, with 5 bases lying between them. CDR3 in amino acids: CASSLGTSTDTQYF. In nucleotides, the CDR3 is TGTGCCAGCAGCTTAGGGACTAGCACAGATACGCAGTATTTT.

This clone was seen once. The chain carries TRBV7-2 and TRBJ2-1; maybe TRBD2 (7 bases). This CDR3 is 13 amino acids long. Trimming stripped 5 bases from V and 7 bases from J, with 12 bases between. CDR1 and CDR2 (germline): SGHTA, FQGNSA. The CDR3 region is CASSLGGGNEQFF. CDR3 sequence (DNA): TGTGCCAGCAGCCTAGGGGGAGGGAATGAGCAGTTCTTC.

This clone was seen more than once but under ten times. This sequence joins TRBV4-1 and TRBJ2-2; TRBD1 agrees at 8 bases. The CDR3 extends over 17 amino acids. CDR1 is MGHRA and CDR2 is YSYEKL in the germline V gene. Germline trimming cut 1 base from V and 2 bases from J; bases unmatched to any gene: 6. In nucleotides, the CDR3 is TGCGCCAGCAGCCAAGCCCTGACAGGGGTCAACACCGGGGAGCTGTTTTTT. Translated, it gives CASSQALTGVNTGELFF.

CDR3 protein: CASSKLQANTEAFF. The CDR3, as DNA: TGTGCCAGCAGCAAACTTCAGGCGAACACTGAAGCTTTCTTT. This sequence joins TRBV21-1 and TRBJ1-1; TRBD1, the table's D call, was not compared with the DNA. TRBV21-1 is termed a pseudogene. The CDR3 runs 14 residues.

V is TRBV4-3 and J is TRBJ2-3, with TRBD2 identical over 11 bases. The germline V gene encodes CDR1 LGHNA and CDR2 YSLEER. The V gene end was trimmed by 3 bases and the J gene end by 0 bases; junction bases not matched to a gene: 5. This CDR3 is built from 17 residues. The CDR3 nucleotides are TGCGCCAGCAGCCAGGAACTAGCGGGGGCGAGCACAGATACGCAGTATTTT. Protein: CASSQELAGASTDTQYF.

This clone was seen more than once but under ten times. The chain combines TRBV28 with TRBJ2-4, with D possibly being TRBD1 (6 bases). The V end was cut by 6 bases, the J end by 4 bases, with 7 bases between. The germline gives CDR1 MDHEN, CDR2 SYDVKM. The CDR3 is 12 residues long. This CDR3 reads CASRTGKNIQYF. CDR3 bases: TGTGCCAGCAGGACAGGAAAAAACATTCAGTACTTC.

The V and J genes are TRBV6-5 and TRBJ2-1, with TRBD2 identical over 11 bases. CDR1 is MNHEY and CDR2 is SVGAGI in the germline V gene. The CDR3 is made up of 15 amino acids. The J segment lost 6 bases and the V segment lost 4 bases, leaving 5 bases of the junction unmatched. CDR3 sequence (DNA): TGTGCCAGCAGTTTCACTAGCGGGGGAGGCAATGAGCAGTTCTTC. Translation gives CASSFTSGGGNEQFF.

In this sample, this clone turned up a few times. The chain carries TRBV7-3 and TRBJ2-1, with D perhaps matching TRBD2 (6 bases). Germline assignment: CDR1 SGHTA and CDR2 FQGTGA. The V end was cut by 2 bases, the J end by 7 bases, with 12 bases between. CDR3 size: 14 residues. The CDR3 DNA follows: TGTGCCAGCAGCTTAGTCGGGAGAGGTAATGAGCAGTTCTTC. The encoded protein is CASSLVGRGNEQFF.

The V gene is TRBV15, the J gene TRBJ1-5, with a tentative D call TRBD1 (5 bases). The germline V gene encodes CDR1 LNHNV and CDR2 YYDKDF (reference sequence). The V gene lost 3 bases and the J gene lost 7 bases, with 10 bases spanning the gap. The CDR3 has 13 amino acids. CDR3 nucleotide sequence: TGTGCCACCAGCAGGAGCCGGGGGCAGCCCCAGCATTTT. Protein product: CATSRSRGQPQHF. The variable domain in full, completed from reference TRBV15 and TRBJ1-5, reads DAMVIQNPRYQVTQFGKPVTLSCSQTLNHNVMYWYQQKSSQAPKLLFHYYDKDFNNEADTPDNFQSRRPNTSFCFLDIRSPGLGDTAMYLCATSRSRGQPQHFGDGTRLSIL.

This clone has a handful of counts. CDR3 DNA sequence: TGTGCCAGCAGCTTAGATGGACACCGCACAGATACGCAGTATTTT. It yields the protein CASSLDGHRTDTQYF. This chain connects TRBV11-3 to TRBJ2-3, with D tentatively TRBD1 (5 bases). V lost 0 bases, J lost 1 base, and 8 bases lay in between. The CDR3 loop spans 15 amino acids. The germline CDR1 and CDR2 sequences are SGHNT and YENEEA.

This rearrangement joins TRBV6-6 to TRBJ2-1; D possibly corresponds to TRBD1 (6 bases). Germline V lookup: CDR1 MNHNY, CDR2 SVGAGI (reference sequence). With 2 bases removed from V and 9 bases from J, the gap between germline ends came to 20 bases. The CDR3 runs to 16 residues. As DNA, the CDR3 is TGTGCCAGCAGTTACCCGGGGCTAGGGGGTTCGGTTGAGCAGTTCTTC. This sequence encodes CASSYPGLGGSVEQFF.

The V and J genes are TRBV28 and TRBJ2-1, with 14 bases matching TRBD2. Germline values: CDR1 MDHEN, CDR2 SYDVKM. Losses at the gene ends were 5 bases for V and 7 bases for J; bases not matched to a gene: 4. The CDR3 consists of 15 residues. CDR3 bases: TGTGCCAGCAGTCGGACTAGCGGGGGGTATAATGAGCAGTTCTTC. Translation gives CASSRTSGGYNEQFF.

The rearrangement uses TRBV5-1 and TRBJ2-5, with TRBD1 identical over 12 bases. With V trimmed by 4 bases and J by 5 bases, 6 bases remained unmatched. The CDR3 consists of 15 residues. The germline V gene has CDR1 SGHRS and CDR2 YFSETQ. CDR3: CASSGDRGHAETQYF. As DNA, the CDR3 is TGCGCCAGCAGCGGGGACAGGGGGCATGCTGAGACCCAGTACTTC.

This clone was picked up one time. The chain employs TRBV5-4 and TRBJ2-2, with 7 bases aligning to TRBD1. Trimming removed 4 bases from V and 4 bases from J; junction bases left unmatched: 7. The CDR3 consists of 15 residues. Germline CDR1 and CDR2: SGHNT and YYREEE (reference sequence). The CDR3 loop reads CASSRDRVGTGELFF. The DNA for the CDR3 is TGTGCCAGCAGCCGCGACAGGGTGGGCACCGGGGAGCTGTTTTTT.

The V call is TRBV4-1, the J call TRBJ2-1; D is possibly TRBD2 (5 bases). The length of the CDR3 is 16 residues. Looked up from germline, CDR1 is MGHRA and CDR2 is YSYEKL. V lost 0 bases, J lost 0 bases, and 9 bases lay in between. The CDR3 coding sequence is TGCGCCAGCAGCCAAGAGCCTAGCCCCTCCTACAATGAGCAGTTCTTC. This translates into CASSQEPSPSYNEQFF.

The chain is built from TRBV10-3 and TRBJ2-2, with 8 bases fitting TRBD1. The V gene's germline CDR1 is ENHRY and CDR2 SYGVKD. V was clipped by 6 bases and J by 4 bases; unmatched bases: 7. The CDR3 runs 15 residues. The CDR3 DNA reads TGTGCCATCAGCCCACTGACAGGGGCCACCGGGGAGCTGTTTTTT. It specifies CAISPLTGATGELFF.

The chain recombines TRBV25-1 with TRBJ1-2; TRBD1 matches at 10 bases. CDR3 length: 13 amino acids. V was pared by 8 bases and J by 6 bases, with 6 bases of the junction left unmatched. Germline assignment: CDR1 MGHDK and CDR2 SYGVNS. The CDR3 is CASGDRGAHGYTF. CDR3 DNA sequence: TGTGCCAGCGGGGACAGGGGTGCCCATGGCTACACCTTC.

The chain joins TRBV9 to TRBJ2-2, with 9 nucleotides matching TRBD1. There are 18 residues in the CDR3. The germline CDR1 and CDR2 sequences are SGDLS and YYNGEE. Trimming cost V 2 bases and J 1 base; bases outside gene matches: 9. CDR3 region: CASSVDLPGQGNTGELFF. For the CDR3, the DNA is TGTGCCAGCAGCGTCGATCTTCCGGGACAGGGGAACACCGGGGAGCTGTTTTTT.

V usage is TRBV9 and J usage is TRBJ2-1; 12 bases align to TRBD2. The CDR3 is 18 amino acids. Looked up from germline, CDR1 is SGDLS and CDR2 is YYNGEE. V dropped 4 bases and J dropped 0; count of bases not matched to a gene: 8. DNA for the CDR3: TGTGCCAGCAGCTCCAGGACTAGCGGGGAGAGCTCCTACAATGAGCAGTTCTTC. Translated: CASSSRTSGESSYNEQFF.